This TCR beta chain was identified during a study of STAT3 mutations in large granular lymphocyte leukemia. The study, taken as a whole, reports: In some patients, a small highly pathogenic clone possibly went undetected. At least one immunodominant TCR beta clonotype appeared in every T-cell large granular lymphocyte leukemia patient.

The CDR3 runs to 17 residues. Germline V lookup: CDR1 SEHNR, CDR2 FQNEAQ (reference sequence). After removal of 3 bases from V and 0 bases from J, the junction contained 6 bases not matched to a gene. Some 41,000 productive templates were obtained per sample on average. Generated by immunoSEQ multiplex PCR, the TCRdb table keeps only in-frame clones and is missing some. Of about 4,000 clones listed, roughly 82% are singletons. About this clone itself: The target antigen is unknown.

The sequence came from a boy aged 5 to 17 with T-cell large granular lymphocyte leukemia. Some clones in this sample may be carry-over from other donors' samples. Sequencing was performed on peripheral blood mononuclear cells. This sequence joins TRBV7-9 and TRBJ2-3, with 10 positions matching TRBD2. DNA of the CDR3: TGTGCCAGCAGCTTTGGACTAGCGGCCCCTAGCACAGATACGCAGTATTTT. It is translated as CASSFGLAAPSTDTQYF.